The clone carrying this T cell receptor (beta chain) was recorded many times. The antigen remains undetermined. The V gene's germline CDR1 is DFQATT and CDR2 SNEGSKA (reference sequence). The length of the CDR3 is 14 residues. The V segment lost 5 bases and the J segment 3 bases; nucleotides outside the gene matches: 1. By 5'RACE with 10-nucleotide random UMIs, the cDNA was made. From 15-18 subjects, each sequencing run yielded over 180 million TCR-beta sequences. Each CDR3 protein gets one entry after TCRdb re-called the 5' RACE reads with MiXCR. Counted here are about 15,000 distinct CDR3 sequences, approximately 3.7% occurring once; the ten biggest clones make up roughly a fifth. This entry is derived from a study of neurological immune-mediated disorders. Study conclusions and caveats: TCR-beta repertoires seemed private in all groups, with no expanded CDR3 amino acid sequences shared. Expansion of TCR clones was greatest in HTLV-1-associated myelopathy and smallest in multiple sclerosis, where it fell below that of healthy controls.

The genes are TRBV20-1 and TRBJ2-2, with 12 bases lining up with TRBD2. Sequencing was done on a sample of CD8+ T cells from blood. This sequence was found in a woman aged 40 to 50 in good health. DNA for the CDR3: TGCAGTGCTCGACTAGCGGGAGACACCGGGGAGCTGTTTTTT. It codes for CSARLAGDTGELFF.